What follows is one T cell receptor beta chain and its context. Its antigen is currently unknown. Calling Graves' hyperthyroidism stable meant ophthalmopathy did not progress within 18 months. The data derive from a study of T cells in Graves' hyperthyroidism and ophthalmopathy. Study-wide context: Prior to any treatment, at the point of initial diagnosis, peripheral blood was collected. Whole-study findings and limits: The majority of expanded thyroid clonotypes above 0.001 also appeared in blood.

TCR beta CDR3 regions were amplified from RNA transcripts. HTBI primers were the set used in a first-round RT-PCR of the TCR CDR3. MiXCR, applied by TCRdb to the multiplex PCR reads, yields one record per CDR3 protein. This table holds nearly 750,000 distinct CDR3 sequences, 30% to 40% found once. The CDR3 extends over 16 amino acids. With 3 bases removed from V and 0 bases from J, the gap between germline ends came to 12 bases. This sequence was found in a woman between 40 and 55 years old with Graves' hyperthyroidism. The material sequenced was blood. The chain couples TRBV12-3 or TRBV12-4 to TRBJ1-5; tentative D call: TRBD1 (6 bases). CDR3 in DNA: TGTGCCAGCAGTTTCAGGGGACCGGGTAGCAATCAGCCCCAGCATTTT. Protein sequence: CASSFRGPGSNQPQHF.